The TCR beta chain under discussion was sequenced for a study of T cells in Graves' hyperthyroidism and ophthalmopathy. Study context: Peripheral blood was obtained at initial diagnosis, preceding any treatment.

In this sample, this clonotype turned up many times. As yet, its antigen is unknown. The CDR3 contains 15 residues. Germline CDR1 reads LGHDT; CDR2 reads YNNKEL (reference sequence). Between the trimmed V and J ends, which lost 0 bases and 4 bases, there was a span of 10 bases. Whole-study findings and limits: Expanded thyroid clonotypes (above 0.001) were mostly also found in blood. The model anticipated ophthalmopathy a median approximately 6.6 months pre-onset. Ophthalmopathy cases were set apart from stable hyperthyroidism by a 13 V-J model.

Template material for amplifying TCR beta CDR3 regions consisted of RNA transcripts. A first-round RT-PCR of the TCR CDR3 used the HTBI primer set. One entry per CDR3 protein results from TCRdb running MiXCR on the multiplex PCR reads. The sample shows fewer than 600,000 distinct CDR3 sequences, approximately 14% of them seen only once. This chain connects TRBV3-1 to TRBJ2-4; a weak D match, TRBD1 (7 bases). This TCR came from a woman under 30 with Graves' hyperthyroidism. The sequenced sample consisted of blood. CDR3 sequence: CASSQDSGGKNIQYF. The CDR3 DNA is TGTGCCAGCAGCCAAGATTCAGGGGGGAAAAACATTCAGTACTTC.